This T cell receptor beta chain was found in a study of PD-1 blockade in classical Hodgkin lymphoma. Time point in this sample: cycle 4 day 1 (C4D1), after 5 to 7 weeks of nivolumab. Every patient experienced relapse after autologous stem cell transplantation, and brentuximab vedotin exposure varied. This table comes from immunoSEQ multiplex PCR, and its TCRdb copy is limited to in-frame clones, with some not included. The sample has roughly 100,000 clones, more than 85% seen once. This TCR came from a human donor with classical Hodgkin lymphoma. The sequencing here drew on peripheral blood mononuclear cells (PBMCs), taken before the fourth cycle of nivolumab.

CDR3 bases: TGTGCCAGCAGCCGACTAGCGGGCCCCCAAGAGACCCAGTACTTC. Residues: CASSRLAGPQETQYF. This chain connects TRBV7-3 to TRBJ2-5; 10 bases agree with TRBD2. The CDR3 is 15 residues long. Germline CDR1 reads SGHTA; CDR2 reads FQGTGA. V lost 5 bases to trimming and J lost 1 base; unmatched junction nucleotides: 4.